This T cell receptor (beta chain) is from a study of T cell repertoires in cytomegalovirus infection. V was pared by 2 bases and J by 6 bases, with 15 bases between. This CDR3 has 15 residues. Germline V CDR1 and CDR2: SGDLS, YYNGEE. TCRdb called the reads again in MiXCR, with one record for every CDR3 protein. In the table there are around 530,000 distinct CDR3 sequences, approximately 15% of which are singletons. The chain uses TRBV9 and TRBJ2-1; tentatively, D is TRBD1 or TRBD2 (6 bases each). The sample was CD8+ T cells from PBMCs. The clonotype was recovered from a human donor in good health (CMV status not recorded). Some clones in this sample may be carry-over from other donors' samples. CDR3 region: CASSVSSARGNEQFF. CDR3 DNA sequence: TGTGCCAGCAGCGTCTCTAGCGCCAGGGGCAATGAGCAGTTCTTC.